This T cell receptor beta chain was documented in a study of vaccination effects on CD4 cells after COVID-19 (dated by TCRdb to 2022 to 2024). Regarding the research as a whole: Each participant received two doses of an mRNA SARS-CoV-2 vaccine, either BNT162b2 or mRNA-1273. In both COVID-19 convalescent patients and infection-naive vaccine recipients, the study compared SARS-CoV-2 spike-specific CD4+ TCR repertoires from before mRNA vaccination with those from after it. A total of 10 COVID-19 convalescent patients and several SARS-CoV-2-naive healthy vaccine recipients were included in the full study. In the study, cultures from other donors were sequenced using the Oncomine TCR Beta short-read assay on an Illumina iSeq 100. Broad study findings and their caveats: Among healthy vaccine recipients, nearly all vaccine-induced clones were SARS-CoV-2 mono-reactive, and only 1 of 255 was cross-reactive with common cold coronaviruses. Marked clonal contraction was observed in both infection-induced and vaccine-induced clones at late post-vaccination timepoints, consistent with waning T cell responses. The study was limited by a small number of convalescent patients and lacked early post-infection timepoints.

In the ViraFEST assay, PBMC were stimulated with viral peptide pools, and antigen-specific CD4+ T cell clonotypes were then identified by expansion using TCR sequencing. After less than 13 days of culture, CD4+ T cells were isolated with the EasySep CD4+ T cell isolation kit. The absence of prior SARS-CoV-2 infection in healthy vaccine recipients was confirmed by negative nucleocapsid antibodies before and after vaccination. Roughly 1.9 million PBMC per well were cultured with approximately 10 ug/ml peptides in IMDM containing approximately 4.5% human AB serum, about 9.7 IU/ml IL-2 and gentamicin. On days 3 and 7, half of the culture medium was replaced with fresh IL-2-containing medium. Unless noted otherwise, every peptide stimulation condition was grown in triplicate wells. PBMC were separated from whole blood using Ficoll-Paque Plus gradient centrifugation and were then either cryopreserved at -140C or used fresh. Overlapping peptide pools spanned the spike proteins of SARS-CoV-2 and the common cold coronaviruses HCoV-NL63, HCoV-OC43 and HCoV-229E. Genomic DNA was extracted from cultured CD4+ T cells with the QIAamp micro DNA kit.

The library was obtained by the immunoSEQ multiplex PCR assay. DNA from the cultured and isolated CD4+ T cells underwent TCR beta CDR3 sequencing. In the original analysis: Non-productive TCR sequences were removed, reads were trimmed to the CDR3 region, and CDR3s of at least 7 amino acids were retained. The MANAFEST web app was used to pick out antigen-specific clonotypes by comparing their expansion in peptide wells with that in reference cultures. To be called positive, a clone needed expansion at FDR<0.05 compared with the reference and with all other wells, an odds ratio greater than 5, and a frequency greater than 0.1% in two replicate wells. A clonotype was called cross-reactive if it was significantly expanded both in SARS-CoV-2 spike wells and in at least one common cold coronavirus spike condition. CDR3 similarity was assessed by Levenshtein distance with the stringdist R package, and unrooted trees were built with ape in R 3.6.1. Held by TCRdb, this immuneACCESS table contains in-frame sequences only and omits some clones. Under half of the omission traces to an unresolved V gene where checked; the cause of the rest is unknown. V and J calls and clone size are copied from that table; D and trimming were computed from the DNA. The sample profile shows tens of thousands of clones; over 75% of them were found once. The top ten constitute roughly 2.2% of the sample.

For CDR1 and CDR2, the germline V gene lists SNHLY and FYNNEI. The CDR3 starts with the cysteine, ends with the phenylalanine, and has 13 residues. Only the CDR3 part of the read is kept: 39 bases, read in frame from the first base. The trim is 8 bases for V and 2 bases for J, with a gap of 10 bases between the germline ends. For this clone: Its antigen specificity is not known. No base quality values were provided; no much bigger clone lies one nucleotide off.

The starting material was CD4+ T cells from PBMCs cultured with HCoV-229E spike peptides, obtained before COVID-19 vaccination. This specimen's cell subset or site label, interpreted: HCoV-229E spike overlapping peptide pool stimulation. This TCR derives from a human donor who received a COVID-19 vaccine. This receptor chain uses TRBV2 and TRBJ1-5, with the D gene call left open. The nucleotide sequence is TGTGCCAGCGCGGCCTTAGGCAATCAGCCCCAGCATTTT. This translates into CASAALGNQPQHF.